This TCR beta chain was documented in a study of vaccination and CD4 T cells after COVID-19. As for the study in general: A median of approximately 100 days (range 35 to 161) separated diagnosis from post-COVID sampling.

TCRdb re-analysed the PCR reads in MiXCR, keeping a single row per CDR3 protein. The sample shows fewer than 30,000 distinct CDR3 sequences, roughly 51% of them seen only once. The study's findings and limits: In median terms, SARS-CoV-2-reactive clonotypes went from about 20 to 38, a nonsignificant rise. Of the reactive clones in convalescent patients, a median about 90% showed up only post-vaccination.

With respect to this clonotype: The antigen is unknown.

Germline V CDR1 and CDR2: SEHNR, FQNEAQ (reference sequence). The V and J ends lost 1 base and 2 bases respectively, with 10 bases between them. The CDR3 extends over 15 amino acids. Sequencing used CD4+ T cells from blood, obtained before SARS-CoV-2 vaccination. This sequence was found in a human donor who had recovered from COVID-19. The J gene is TRBJ2-3, the V gene TRBV7-9, with D perhaps given as TRBD1 or TRBD2 (5 bases each). The DNA for the CDR3 is TGTGCCAGCAGCTTAGTTCGGGGCTACACAGATACGCAGTATTTT. Residues: CASSLVRGYTDTQYF.